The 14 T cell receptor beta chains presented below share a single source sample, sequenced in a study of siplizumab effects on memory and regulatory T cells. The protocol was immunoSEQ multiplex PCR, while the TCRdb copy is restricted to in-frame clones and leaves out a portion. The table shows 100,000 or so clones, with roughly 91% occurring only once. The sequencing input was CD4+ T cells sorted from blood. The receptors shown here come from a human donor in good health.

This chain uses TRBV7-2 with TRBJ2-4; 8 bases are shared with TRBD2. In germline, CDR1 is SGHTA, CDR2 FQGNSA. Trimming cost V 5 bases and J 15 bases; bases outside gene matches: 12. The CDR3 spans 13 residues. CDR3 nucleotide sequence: TGTGCCAGCAGCGTCCCCATGAGCGGGAGTCCGTACTTC. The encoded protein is CASSVPMSGSPYF.

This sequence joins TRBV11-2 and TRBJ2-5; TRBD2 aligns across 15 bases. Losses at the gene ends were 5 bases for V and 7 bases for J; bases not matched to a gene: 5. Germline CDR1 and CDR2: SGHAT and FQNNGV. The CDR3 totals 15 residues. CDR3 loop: CASSLGTSGGRTQYF. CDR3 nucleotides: TGTGCCAGCAGCCTAGGGACTAGCGGGGGGCGGACCCAGTACTTC.

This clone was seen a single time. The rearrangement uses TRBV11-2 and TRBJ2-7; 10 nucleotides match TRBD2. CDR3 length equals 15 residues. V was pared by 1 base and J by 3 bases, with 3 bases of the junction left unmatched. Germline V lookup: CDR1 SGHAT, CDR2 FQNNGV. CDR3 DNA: TGTGCCAGCAGCTTAGGGAGCGGGAGGGTCTACGAGCAGTACTTC. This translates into CASSLGSGRVYEQYF.

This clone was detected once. The CDR3 loop is CASSEARSYNEQFF. Here the CDR3 DNA reads TGTGCCAGCAGCGAGGCCCGCTCCTACAATGAGCAGTTCTTC. The chain joins TRBV4-2 to TRBJ2-1; D ambiguous. V was cut by 5 bases and J by 0 bases, with 8 bases left in between. Germline loops: CDR1 LGHNA, CDR2 YNFKEQ. The CDR3 is made up of 14 amino acids.

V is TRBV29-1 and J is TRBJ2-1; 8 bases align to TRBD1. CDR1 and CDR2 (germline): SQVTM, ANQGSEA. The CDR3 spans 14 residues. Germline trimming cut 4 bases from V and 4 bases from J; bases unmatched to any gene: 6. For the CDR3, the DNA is TGCAGCGTTGGGAGGACAGGGCATTACAATGAGCAGTTCTTC. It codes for CSVGRTGHYNEQFF.

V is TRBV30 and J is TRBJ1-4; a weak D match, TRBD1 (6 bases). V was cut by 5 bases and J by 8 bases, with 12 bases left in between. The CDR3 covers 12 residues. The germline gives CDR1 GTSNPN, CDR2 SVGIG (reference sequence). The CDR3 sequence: CAWGTPKEKLFF. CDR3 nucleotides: TGTGCCTGGGGGACACCGAAGGAAAAACTGTTTTTT.

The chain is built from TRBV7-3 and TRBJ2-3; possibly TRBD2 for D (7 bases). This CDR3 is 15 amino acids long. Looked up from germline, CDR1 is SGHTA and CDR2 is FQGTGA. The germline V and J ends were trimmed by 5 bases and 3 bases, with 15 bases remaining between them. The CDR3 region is CASSPFGGATDTQYF. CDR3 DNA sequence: TGTGCCAGCAGCCCATTTGGGGGGGCAACAGATACGCAGTATTTT.

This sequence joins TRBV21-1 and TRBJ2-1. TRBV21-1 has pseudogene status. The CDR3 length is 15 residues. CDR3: CASSKSIGPYNEQFF. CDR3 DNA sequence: TGTGCCAGCAGCAAAAGTATAGGCCCCTACAATGAGCAGTTCTTC.

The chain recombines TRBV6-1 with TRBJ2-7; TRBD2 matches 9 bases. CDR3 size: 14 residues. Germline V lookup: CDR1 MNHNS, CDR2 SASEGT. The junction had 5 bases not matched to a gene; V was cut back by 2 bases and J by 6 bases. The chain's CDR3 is CASSERLAGTEQYF. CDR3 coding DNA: TGTGCCAGCAGTGAACGGCTAGCGGGAACCGAGCAGTACTTC.

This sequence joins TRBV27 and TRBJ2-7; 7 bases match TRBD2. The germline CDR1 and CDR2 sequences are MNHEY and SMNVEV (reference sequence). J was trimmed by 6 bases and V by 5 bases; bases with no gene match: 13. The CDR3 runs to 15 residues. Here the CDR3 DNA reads TGTGCCAGCAGTCCCCGCCGGGGGGAGGGCAGCGAGCAGTACTTC. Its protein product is CASSPRRGEGSEQYF.

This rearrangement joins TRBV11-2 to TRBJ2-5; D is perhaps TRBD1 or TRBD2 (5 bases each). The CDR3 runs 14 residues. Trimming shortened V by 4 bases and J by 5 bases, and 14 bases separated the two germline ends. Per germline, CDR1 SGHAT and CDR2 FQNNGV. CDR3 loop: CASSWGPSQETQYF. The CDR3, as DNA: TGTGCCAGCAGCTGGGGACCGAGCCAGGAGACCCAGTACTTC.

This CDR3 reads CASSQDVTLSSYEQYF. CDR3 nucleotide sequence: TGTGCCAGCAGCCAAGATGTGACATTGAGCTCCTACGAGCAGTACTTC. The rearrangement uses TRBV4-2 and TRBJ2-7; D is unclear. The CDR3 is made up of 16 amino acids. V was clipped by 0 bases and J by 0 bases, with 12 bases between them. Germline CDR1 reads LGHNA; CDR2 reads YNFKEQ.

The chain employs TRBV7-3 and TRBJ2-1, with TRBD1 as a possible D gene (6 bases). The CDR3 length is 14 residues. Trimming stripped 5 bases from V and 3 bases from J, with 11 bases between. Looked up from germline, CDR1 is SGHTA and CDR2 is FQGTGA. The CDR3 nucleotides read TGTGCCAGCAGCCTGACAGGAGGCTACAATGAGCAGTTCTTC. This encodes CASSLTGGYNEQFF.

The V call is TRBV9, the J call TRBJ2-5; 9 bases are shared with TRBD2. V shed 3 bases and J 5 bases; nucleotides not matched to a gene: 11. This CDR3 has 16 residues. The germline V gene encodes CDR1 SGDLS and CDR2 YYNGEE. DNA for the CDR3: TGTGCCAGCAGCGAGTCCTTAGCGGGGGATAGGGAGACCCAGTACTTC. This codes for CASSESLAGDRETQYF. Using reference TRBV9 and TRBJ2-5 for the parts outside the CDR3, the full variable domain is DSGVTQTPKHLITATGQRVTLRCSPRSGDLSVYWYQQSLDQGLQFLIQYYNGEERAKGNILERFSAQQFPDLHSELNLSSLELGDSALYFCASSESLAGDRETQYFGPGTRLLVL.